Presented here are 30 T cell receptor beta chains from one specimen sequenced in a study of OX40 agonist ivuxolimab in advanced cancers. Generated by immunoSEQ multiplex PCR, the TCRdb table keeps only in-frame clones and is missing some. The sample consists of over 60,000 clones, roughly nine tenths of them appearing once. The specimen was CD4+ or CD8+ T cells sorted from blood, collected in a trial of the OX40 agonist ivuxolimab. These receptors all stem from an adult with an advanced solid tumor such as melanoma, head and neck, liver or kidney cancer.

The CDR3 coding sequence is TGTGCCAGCAGCTCCCCTAGGACAGTTTACCATCAGCCCCAGCATTTT. Its protein is CASSSPRTVYHQPQHF. The genes are TRBV7-4 and TRBJ1-5, with D tentatively TRBD1 (6 bases). Germline V gives CDR1 SGHVT, CDR2 SQSDAQ. This CDR3 has 16 amino acids. With 4 bases removed from V and 5 bases from J, the gap between germline ends came to 18 bases.

Here the CDR3 DNA reads TGTGCCAGCAGTTCTCTGGACAGAACCTACGAGCAGTACTTC. Residues: CASSSLDRTYEQYF. The chain is built from TRBV11-2 and TRBJ2-7; perhaps TRBD1 as D (6 bases). V shed 6 bases and J shed 2 bases, with 14 bases lying between them. The length of the CDR3 is 14 residues. The V gene's germline CDR1 is SGHAT and CDR2 FQNNGV.

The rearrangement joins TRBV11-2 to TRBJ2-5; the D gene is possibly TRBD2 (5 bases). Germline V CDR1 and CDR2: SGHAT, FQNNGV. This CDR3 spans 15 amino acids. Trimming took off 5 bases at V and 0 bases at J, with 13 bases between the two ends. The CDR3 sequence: CASSRVLADQETQYF. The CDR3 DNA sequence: TGTGCCAGCAGCCGCGTGCTAGCAGACCAAGAGACCCAGTACTTC.

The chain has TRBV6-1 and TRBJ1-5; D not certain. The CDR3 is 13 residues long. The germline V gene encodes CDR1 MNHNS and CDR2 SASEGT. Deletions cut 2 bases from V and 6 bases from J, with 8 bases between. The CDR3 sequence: CASSEYSAQPQHF. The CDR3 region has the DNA TGTGCCAGCAGTGAATATTCTGCTCAGCCCCAGCATTTT.

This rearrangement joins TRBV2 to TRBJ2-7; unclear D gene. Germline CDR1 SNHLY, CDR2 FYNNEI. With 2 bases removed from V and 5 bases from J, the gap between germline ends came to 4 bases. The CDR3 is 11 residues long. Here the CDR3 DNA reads TGTGCCAGCAGTGAACGGAACGAGCAGTACTTC. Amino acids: CASSERNEQYF.

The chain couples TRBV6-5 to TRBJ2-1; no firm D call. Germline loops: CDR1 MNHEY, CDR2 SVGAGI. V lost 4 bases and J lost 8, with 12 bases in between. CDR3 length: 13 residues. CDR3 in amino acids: CASSSSSKHEQFF. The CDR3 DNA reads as TGTGCCAGCAGTTCGTCTTCTAAGCATGAGCAGTTCTTC.

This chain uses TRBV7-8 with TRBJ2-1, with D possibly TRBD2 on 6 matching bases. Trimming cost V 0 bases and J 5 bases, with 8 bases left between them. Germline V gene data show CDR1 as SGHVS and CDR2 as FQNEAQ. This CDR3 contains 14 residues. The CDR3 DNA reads TGTGCCAGCAGCTTAGCACGGAGGGACAATGAGCAGTTCTTC. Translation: CASSLARRDNEQFF.

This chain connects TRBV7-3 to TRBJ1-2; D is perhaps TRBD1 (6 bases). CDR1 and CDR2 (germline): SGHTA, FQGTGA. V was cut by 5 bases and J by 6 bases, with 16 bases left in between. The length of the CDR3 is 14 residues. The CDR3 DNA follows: TGTGCCAGCAGCCAGGGGACTGCCCAAAATGGCTACACCTTC. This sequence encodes CASSQGTAQNGYTF.

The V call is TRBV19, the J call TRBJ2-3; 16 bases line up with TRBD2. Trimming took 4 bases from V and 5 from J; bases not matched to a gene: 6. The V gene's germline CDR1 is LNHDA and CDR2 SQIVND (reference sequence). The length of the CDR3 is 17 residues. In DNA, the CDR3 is TGTGCCAGTAGTAGGGGACTAGCGGGAGGGCCCCGAGATACGCAGTATTTT. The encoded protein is CASSRGLAGGPRDTQYF. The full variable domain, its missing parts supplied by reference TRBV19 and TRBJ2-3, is DGGITQSPKYLFRKEGQNVTLSCEQNLNHDAMYWYRQDPGQGLRLIYYSQIVNDFQKGDIAEGYSVSREKKESFPLTVTSAQKNPTAFYLCASSRGLAGGPRDTQYFGPGTRLTVL.

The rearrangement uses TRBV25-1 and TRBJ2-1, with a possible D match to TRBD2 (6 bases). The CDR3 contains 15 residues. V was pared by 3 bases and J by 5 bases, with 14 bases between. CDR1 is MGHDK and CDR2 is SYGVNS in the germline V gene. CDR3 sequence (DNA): TGTGCCAGCAGTGATCCGGGACTTGCTAACAATGAGCAGTTCTTC. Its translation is CASSDPGLANNEQFF.

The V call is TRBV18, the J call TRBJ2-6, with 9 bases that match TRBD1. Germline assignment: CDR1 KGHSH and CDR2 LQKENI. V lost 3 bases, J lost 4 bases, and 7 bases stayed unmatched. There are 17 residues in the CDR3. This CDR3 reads CASSPTGTGSGANVLTF. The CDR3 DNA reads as TGTGCCAGCTCACCTACCGGGACAGGGTCCGGGGCCAACGTCCTGACTTTC.

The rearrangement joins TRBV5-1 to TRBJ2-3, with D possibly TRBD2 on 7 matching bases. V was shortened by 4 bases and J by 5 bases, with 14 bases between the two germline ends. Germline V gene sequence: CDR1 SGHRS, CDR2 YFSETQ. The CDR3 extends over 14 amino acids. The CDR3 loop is CASSATGRGDTQYF. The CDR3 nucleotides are TGCGCCAGCAGCGCTACAGGGAGGGGAGATACGCAGTATTTT.

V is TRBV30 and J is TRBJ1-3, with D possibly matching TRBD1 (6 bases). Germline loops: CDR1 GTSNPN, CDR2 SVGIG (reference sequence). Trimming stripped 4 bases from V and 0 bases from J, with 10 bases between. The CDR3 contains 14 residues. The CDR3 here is CAWIRDTSGNTIYF. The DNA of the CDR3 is TGTGCCTGGATCCGGGACACCTCTGGAAACACCATATATTTT.

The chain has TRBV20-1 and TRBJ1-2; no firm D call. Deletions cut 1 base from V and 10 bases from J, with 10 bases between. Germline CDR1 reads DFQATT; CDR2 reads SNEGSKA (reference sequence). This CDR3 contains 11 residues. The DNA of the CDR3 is TGCAGTGCTAGAGTCCCCGATACCTACACCTTC. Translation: CSARVPDTYTF.

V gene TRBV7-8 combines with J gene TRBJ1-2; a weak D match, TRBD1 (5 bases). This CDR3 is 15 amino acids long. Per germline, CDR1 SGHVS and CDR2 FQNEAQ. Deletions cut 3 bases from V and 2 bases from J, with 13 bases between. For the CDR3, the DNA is TGTGCCAGCAGCTTCCTCGACAGTGTCAACTATGGCTACACCTTC. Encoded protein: CASSFLDSVNYGYTF.

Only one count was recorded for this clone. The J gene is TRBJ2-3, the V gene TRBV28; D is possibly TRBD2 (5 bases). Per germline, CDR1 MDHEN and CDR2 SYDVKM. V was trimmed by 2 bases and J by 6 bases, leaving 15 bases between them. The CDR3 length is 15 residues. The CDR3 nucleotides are TGTGCCAGCAGTTTAAAGAGCTCGAGGAGGGATACGCAGTATTTT. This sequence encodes CASSLKSSRRDTQYF.

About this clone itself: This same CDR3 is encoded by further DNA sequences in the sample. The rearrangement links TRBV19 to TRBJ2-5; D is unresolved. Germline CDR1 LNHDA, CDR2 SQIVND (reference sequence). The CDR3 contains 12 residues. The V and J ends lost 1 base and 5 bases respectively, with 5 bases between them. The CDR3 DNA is TGTGCCAGTAGTATAGGAGGCGAGACCCAGTACTTC. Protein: CASSIGGETQYF.

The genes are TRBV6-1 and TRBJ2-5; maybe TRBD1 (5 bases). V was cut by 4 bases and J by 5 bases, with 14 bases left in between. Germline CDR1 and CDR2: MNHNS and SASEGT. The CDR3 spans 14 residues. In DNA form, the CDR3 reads TGTGCCAGCAGTGTAGACAGTGGTAGGGAGACCCAGTACTTC. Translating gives CASSVDSGRETQYF.

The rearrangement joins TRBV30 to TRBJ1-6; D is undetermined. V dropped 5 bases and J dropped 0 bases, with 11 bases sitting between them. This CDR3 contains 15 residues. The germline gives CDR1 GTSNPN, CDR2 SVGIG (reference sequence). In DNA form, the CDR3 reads TGTGCCTGGGTTAATGACGGCTCCTATAATTCACCCCTCCACTTT. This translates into CAWVNDGSYNSPLHF.

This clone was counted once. The CDR3 DNA reads as TGCGCCAGCAGCTCCGAGGGGGGACAGGGCTCCTACGAGCAGTACTTC. Amino acid sequence: CASSSEGGQGSYEQYF. V usage is TRBV5-1 and J usage is TRBJ2-7; 9 nucleotides align to TRBD1. This CDR3 has 16 amino acids. The germline gives CDR1 SGHRS, CDR2 YFSETQ. The trim removed 3 bases at V and 0 bases at J, leaving 7 bases unmatched.

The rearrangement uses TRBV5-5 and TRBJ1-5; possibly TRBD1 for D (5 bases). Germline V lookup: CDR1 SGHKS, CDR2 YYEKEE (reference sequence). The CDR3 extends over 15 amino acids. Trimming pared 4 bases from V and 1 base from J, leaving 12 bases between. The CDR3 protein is CASSPAWGSNQPQHF. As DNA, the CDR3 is TGTGCCAGCAGCCCCGCTTGGGGGAGCAATCAGCCCCAGCATTTT.

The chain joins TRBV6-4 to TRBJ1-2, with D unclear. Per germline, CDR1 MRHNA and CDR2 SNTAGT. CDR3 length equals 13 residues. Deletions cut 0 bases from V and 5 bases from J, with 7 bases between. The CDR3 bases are TGTGCCAGCAGTGACTCGGCAGGTTATGGCTACACCTTC. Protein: CASSDSAGYGYTF.

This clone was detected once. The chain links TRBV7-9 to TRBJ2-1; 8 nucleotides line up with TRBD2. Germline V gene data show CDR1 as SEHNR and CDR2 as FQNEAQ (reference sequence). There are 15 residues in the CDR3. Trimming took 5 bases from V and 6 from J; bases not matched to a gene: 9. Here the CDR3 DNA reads TGTGCCAGCAGCGCGCAGACTAGCGTGGTCAATGAGCAGTTCTTC. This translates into CASSAQTSVVNEQFF.

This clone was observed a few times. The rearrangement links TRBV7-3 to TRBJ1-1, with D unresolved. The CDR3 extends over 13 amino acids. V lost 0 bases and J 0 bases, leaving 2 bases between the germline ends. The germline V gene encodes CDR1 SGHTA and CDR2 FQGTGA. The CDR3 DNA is TGTGCCAGCAGCTTAACAGTGAACACTGAAGCTTTCTTT. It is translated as CASSLTVNTEAFF. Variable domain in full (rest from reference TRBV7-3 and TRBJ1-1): GAGVSQTPSNKVTEKGKYVELRCDPISGHTALYWYRQSLGQGPEFLIYFQGTGAADDSGLPNDRFFAVRPEGSVSTLKIQRTERGDSAVYLCASSLTVNTEAFFGQGTRLTVV.

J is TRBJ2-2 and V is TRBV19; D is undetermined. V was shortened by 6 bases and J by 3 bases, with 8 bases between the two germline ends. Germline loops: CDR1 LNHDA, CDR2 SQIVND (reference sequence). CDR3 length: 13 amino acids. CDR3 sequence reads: CASSITHTGELFF. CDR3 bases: TGTGCCAGTAGCATCACCCACACCGGGGAGCTGTTTTTT.

This chain's CDR3 is CASSEDGGRFNEQFF. The CDR3, as DNA: TGTGCCAGCAGTGAAGATGGCGGGAGGTTTAATGAGCAGTTCTTC. V is TRBV2 and J is TRBJ2-1; 8 bases agree with TRBD2. CDR1 and CDR2 from the germline V gene are SNHLY and FYNNEI. This CDR3 contains 15 residues. The junction had 6 bases not matched to a gene; V was cut back by 1 base and J by 7 bases.

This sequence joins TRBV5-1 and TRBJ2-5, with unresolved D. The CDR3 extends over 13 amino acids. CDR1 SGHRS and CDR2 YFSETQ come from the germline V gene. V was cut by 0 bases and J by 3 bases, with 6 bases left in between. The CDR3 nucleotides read TGCGCCAGCAGCTTGGGGCAGGAAGAGACCCAGTACTTC. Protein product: CASSLGQEETQYF.

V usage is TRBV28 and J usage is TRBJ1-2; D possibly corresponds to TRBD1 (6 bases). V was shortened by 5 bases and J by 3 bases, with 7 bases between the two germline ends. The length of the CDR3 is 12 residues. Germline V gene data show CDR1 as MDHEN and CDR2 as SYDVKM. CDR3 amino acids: CASSRTDYGYTF. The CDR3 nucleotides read TGTGCCAGCAGTCGGACAGACTATGGCTACACCTTC.

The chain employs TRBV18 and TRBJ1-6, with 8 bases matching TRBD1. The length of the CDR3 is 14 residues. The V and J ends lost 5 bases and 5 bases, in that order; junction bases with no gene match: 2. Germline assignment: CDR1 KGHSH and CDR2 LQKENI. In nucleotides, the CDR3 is TGTGCCAGCTCAGGACAGGGTGATAATTCACCCCTCCACTTT. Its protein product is CASSGQGDNSPLHF.

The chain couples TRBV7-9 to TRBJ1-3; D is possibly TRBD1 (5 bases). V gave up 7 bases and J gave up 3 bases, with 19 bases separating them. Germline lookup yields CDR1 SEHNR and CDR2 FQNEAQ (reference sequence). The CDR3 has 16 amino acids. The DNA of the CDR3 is TGTGCCAGCACCCTGCCATCAGGGATGGGTGGAAACACCATATATTTT. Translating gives CASTLPSGMGGNTIYF.